Listed here is a single TCR beta chain. The specificity of this receptor is unknown. Qualities for individual bases were not recorded, and no much larger clone is one base off. This specimen comes from a study of shared clonotypes between healthy human individuals (dated by TCRdb to about 2020). Background on the whole study: A couple of women and a few men aged 18 to 49 years were included in the cohort. For each donor, three plates each were used for CD4 naive and CD4 memory, two plates were used for CD8 naive, and one plate was used for CD8 memory. The study deeply sequenced blood TCR repertoires of about five healthy adults to estimate repertoire size and the extent of clonotype sharing between individuals. Different laboratories and diverse techniques were used to prepare libraries and sequence TCR repertoires, to increase sequencing depth and limit assay-specific biases. Between about 0.94 and 8.9 billion PBMCs per donor were obtained by leukapheresis. The investigation overall reported the following: Across a few donors, approximately 4.6% of naive CD4, approximately 3.5% of naive CD8, 2.3% of memory CD4, and under 0.45% of memory CD8 clonotypes were shared. Pairwise subsampling indicated that sequencing depth was expected to affect the degree of clonotype sharing among donors. Because the study included a small number of donors, the genetic and exposure-history diversity represented was limited. Even with the large sequencing depth, rarefaction of the sorted-subset datasets indicated that sequencing was incomplete. Sampling was restricted to blood, and TCR repertoires in tissues likely differ from the TCR repertoires found in blood. Larger estimated clonotype richness was generally found for naive subsets than for memory subsets. Higher generation probabilities were observed for clonotypes shared by all four sorted-subset donors than for non-shared clonotypes.

Donors were healthy HIV-negative adults with no recently reported acute infections or vaccinations. Every donor was a Caucasian adult living in Nashville, Tennessee, USA. CD4+ T cells were enriched through magnetic negative selection, after which naive cells were positively selected on CD45RA and the remaining negative fraction served as the memory subset. Blood was collected by leukapheresis, and PBMCs were isolated by Ficoll-Histopaque density gradient centrifugation and then cryopreserved in liquid nitrogen vapor phase. Analytical flow cytometry was used to check the purity and quantity of each magnetically sorted T cell population. From each sorted fraction, genomic DNA was isolated and quantified by UV absorbance on a Nanodrop 2000c. Using the deep immunoSEQ assay, TCR CDR3 regions were amplified from genomic DNA by multiplex PCR. For each cell subset, the extracted genomic DNA was distributed evenly across all wells of several immunoSEQ 96-well plates, and each plate served as one replicate. For sorted subsets, each replicate PCR was loaded with 200 to 250 ng genomic DNA, equivalent to approximately 33,000 T cell genomes. Purified libraries were quantified with a Qubit 3.0 fluorometer, sized on a Bioanalyzer 2100, and re-quantified with the KAPA Library Quantification kit. A separate single-read 150-cycle Illumina NextSeq 550 flow cell was used to sequence each immunoSEQ 96-well plate. The published analysis was carried out like this. Because only junctional sequences without quality scores were contained in the immunoSEQ output, filtering matching that applied to full-length reads could not be performed. To assign V/J genes and CDR3, sequences were annotated using PyIR, a Python wrapper for IgBLAST v1.9, with IMGT germline references. Any read was removed if the V/J assignment was weak (E-value above 1e-6), the CDR3 was missing, or the read contained stop codons, out-of-frame junctions, or ambiguous translated residues. V3J clonotypes were defined by identical inferred V gene, J gene, and CDR3 amino acid sequence. The percentage overlap between two repertoires was calculated by dividing the number of shared unique clonotypes by the size of the smaller repertoire. Three approaches were used to assess repertoire richness: RTK rarefaction, the Chao1 estimator, and Recon v2.1 estimates of unobserved clonotypes. OLGA was used to compute generation probabilities for all TCRbeta clonotypes that the gDNA method yielded from four donors. TCRdb limited this immuneACCESS table to in-frame rearrangements with V and J called. A share of clones is missing; checked studies link under half to unresolved V genes, and the rest is unexplained. That table furnishes V, J and clone size, whereas the DNA furnished D and trimming. For this sample the table gives about 1.1 million clones, of which more than 75% were detected only once. The ten largest clones add up to roughly 0.61% of the sample.

V is cut by 5 bases and J by 7 bases, and the space between the germline ends is 15 bases. From its cysteine to its phenylalanine, the CDR3 spans 14 amino acids. Only CDR3 DNA remains: 42 bases, in frame from the first base. The germline V gene yields MGHRA for CDR1 and YSYEKL for CDR2. Sequenced input: memory CD4+ T cells from PBMCs. The sample's cell subset or site label is to be understood as: CD45RA-negative fraction. The V and J segments used are TRBV4-1 and TRBJ1-5, with TRBD1 perhaps the D gene, on 5 matching bases. The TCR originated in a man younger than 30 in good health. Some clones in this sample may be carry-over from other donors' samples. The sequenced DNA: TGCGCCAGCAGCGAGACGGGGGAGGTGCAGCCCCAGCATTTT. It translates to CASSETGEVQPQHF.